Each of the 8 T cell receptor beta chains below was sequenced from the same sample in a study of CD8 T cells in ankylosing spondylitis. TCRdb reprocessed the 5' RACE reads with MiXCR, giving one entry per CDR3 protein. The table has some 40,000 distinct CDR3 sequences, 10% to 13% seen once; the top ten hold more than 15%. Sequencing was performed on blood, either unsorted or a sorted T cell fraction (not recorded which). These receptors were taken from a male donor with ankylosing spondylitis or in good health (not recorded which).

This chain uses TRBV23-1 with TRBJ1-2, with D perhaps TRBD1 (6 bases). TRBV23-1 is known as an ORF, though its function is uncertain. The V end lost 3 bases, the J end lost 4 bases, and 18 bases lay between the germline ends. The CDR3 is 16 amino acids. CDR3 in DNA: TGCGCCAGCAGTCAGTCAACAGGGAGTCCTACCTATGGCTACACCTTC. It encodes CASSQSTGSPTYGYTF.

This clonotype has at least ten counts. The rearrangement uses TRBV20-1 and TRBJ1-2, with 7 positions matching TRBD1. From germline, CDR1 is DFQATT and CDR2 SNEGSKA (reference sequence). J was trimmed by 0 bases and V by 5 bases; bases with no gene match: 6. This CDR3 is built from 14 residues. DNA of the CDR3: TGCAGTGCTTTTACAGGGGTGACTAACTATGGCTACACCTTC. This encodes CSAFTGVTNYGYTF.

CDR3 in amino acids: CASSPGQDYGYTF. For the CDR3, the DNA is TGTGCCAGCTCACCGGGACAGGACTATGGCTACACCTTC. V gene TRBV18 combines with J gene TRBJ1-2; 8 bases are a match to TRBD1. The CDR3 is made up of 13 amino acids. V lost 3 bases and J lost 3; bases outside the gene matches: 0. Germline CDR1 and CDR2: KGHSH and LQKENI.

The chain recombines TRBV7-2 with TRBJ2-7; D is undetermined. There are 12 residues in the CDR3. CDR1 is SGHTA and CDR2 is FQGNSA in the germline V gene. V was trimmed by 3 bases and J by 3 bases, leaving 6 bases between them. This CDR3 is CASSFTNYEQYF. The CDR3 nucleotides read TGTGCCAGCAGCTTCACAAACTACGAGCAGTACTTC.

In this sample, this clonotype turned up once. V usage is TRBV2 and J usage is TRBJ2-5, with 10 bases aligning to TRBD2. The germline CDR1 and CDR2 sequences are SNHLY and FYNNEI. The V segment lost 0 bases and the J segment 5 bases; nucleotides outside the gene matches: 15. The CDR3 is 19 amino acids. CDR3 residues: CASSEAWGFLAGGHETQYF. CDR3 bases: TGTGCCAGCAGTGAAGCGTGGGGGTTTTTAGCGGGAGGTCACGAGACCCAGTACTTC. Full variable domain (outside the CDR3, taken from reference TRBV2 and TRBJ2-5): EPEVTQTPSHQVTQMGQEVILRCVPISNHLYFYWYRQILGQKVEFLVSFYNNEISEKSEIFDDQFSVERPDGSNFTLKIRSTKLEDSAMYFCASSEAWGFLAGGHETQYFGPGTRLLVL.

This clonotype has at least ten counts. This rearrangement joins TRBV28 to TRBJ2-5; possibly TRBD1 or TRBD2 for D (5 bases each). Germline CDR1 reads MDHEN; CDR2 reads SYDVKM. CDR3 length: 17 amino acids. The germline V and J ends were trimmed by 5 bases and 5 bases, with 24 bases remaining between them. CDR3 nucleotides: TGTGCCAGCAGTCCAGAAACGACCGGGACGTTACGTGAGACCCAGTACTTC. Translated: CASSPETTGTLRETQYF.

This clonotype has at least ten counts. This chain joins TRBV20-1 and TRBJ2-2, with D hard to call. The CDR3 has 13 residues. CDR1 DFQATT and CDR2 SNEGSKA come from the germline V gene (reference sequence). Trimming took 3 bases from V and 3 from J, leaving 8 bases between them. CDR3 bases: TGCAGTGCTAGGAGTGGGTACACCGGGGAGCTGTTTTTT. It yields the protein CSARSGYTGELFF.

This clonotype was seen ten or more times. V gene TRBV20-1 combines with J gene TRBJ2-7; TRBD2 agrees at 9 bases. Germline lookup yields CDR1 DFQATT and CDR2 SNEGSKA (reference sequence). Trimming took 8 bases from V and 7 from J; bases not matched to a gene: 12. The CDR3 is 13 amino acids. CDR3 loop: CSPDLAGEGEQYF. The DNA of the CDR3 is TGCAGTCCCGACTTAGCGGGGGAGGGGGAGCAGTACTTC.